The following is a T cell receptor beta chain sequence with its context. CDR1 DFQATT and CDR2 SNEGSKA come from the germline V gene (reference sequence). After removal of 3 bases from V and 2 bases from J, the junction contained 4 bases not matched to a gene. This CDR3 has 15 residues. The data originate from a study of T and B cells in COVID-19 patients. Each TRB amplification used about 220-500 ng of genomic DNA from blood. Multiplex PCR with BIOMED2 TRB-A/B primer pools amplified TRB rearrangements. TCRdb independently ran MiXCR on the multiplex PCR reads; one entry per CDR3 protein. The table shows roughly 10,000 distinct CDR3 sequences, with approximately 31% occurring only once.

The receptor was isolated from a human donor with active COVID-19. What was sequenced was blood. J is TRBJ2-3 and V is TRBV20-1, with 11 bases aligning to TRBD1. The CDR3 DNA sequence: TGCAGTGCTAGCCTGGGACAGGGGGTCACAGATACGCAGTATTTT. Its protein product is CSASLGQGVTDTQYF.